This TCR beta chain was obtained from a study of regulatory T cells in long-lasting Graves disease. Investigators prepared the TCR beta libraries by applying iRepertoire HTBI primers and Arm-PCR of CDR3 regions. From the multiplex PCR reads, TCRdb called clonotypes with MiXCR, one entry per CDR3 protein. The sample lists approximately 230,000 distinct CDR3 sequences; about 17% were seen once. Sample time point: newly diagnosed GD, antithyroid drugs for less than 3 months. After RNA was extracted from PBMCs, the TCR library was made from it. This clonotype originated in a female donor with Graves disease. Specimen: peripheral blood mononuclear cells (PBMCs), collected at new diagnosis, from a patient treated with antithyroid drugs.

DNA for the CDR3: TGTGCCAGTACCGAAACAGGGGGCTATGGCTACACCTTC. Translated, it gives CASTETGGYGYTF. The chain combines TRBV19 with TRBJ1-2, with 8 nucleotides matching TRBD1. Germline V gene data show CDR1 as LNHDA and CDR2 as SQIVND (reference sequence). This CDR3 is 13 amino acids long. J gave up 4 bases and V 7 bases, and 5 bases lay outside the gene matches.